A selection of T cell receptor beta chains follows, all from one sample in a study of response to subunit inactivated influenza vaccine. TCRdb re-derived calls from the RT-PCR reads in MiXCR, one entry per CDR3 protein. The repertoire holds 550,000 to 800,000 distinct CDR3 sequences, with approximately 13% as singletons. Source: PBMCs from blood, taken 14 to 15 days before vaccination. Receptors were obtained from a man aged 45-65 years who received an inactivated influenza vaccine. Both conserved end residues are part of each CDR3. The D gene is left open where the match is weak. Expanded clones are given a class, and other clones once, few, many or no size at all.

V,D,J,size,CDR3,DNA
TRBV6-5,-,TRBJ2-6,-,CASSYSSDPGANVLTF,TGTGCCAGCAGTTACTCGAGCGATCCTGGGGCCAACGTCCTGACTTTC
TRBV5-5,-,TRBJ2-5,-,CASSPTAWTAQETQYF,TGTGCCAGCAGCCCAACTGCGTGGACCGCTCAAGAGACCCAGTACTTC
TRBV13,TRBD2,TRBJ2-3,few,CASSERTSGSTDTQYF,TGTGCCAGCAGCGAACGGACTAGCGGGAGCACAGATACGCAGTATTTT
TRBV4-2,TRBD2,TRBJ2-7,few,CASSQDLVTSGVGYEQYF,TGTGCCAGCAGCCAAGATTTGGTGACTAGCGGGGTTGGCTACGAGCAGTACTTC
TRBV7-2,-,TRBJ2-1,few,CASSSQTMTAYNEQFF,TGTGCCAGCAGCTCACAAACTATGACAGCCTACAATGAGCAGTTCTTC
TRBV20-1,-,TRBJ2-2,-,CSARIGGANTGELFF,TGCAGTGCTAGAATCGGGGGCGCGAACACCGGGGAGCTGTTTTTT
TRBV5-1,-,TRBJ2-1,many,CASSLAEMYNEQFF,TGCGCCAGCAGCTTGGCGGAGATGTACAATGAGCAGTTCTTC
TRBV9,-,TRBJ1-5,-,CASSVGSGSNQPQHF,TGTGCCAGCAGCGTAGGATCAGGCAGCAATCAGCCCCAGCATTTT
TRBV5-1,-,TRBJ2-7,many,CASSYRTESYEQYF,TGCGCCAGCAGCTACCGGACTGAAAGCTACGAGCAGTACTTC
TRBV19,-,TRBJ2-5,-,CASSMGETQYF,TGTGCCAGTAGTATGGGGGAGACCCAGTACTTC
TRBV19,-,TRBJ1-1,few,CASSIRRARRTEAFF,TGTGCCAGTAGTATTAGGAGGGCCAGGAGAACTGAAGCTTTCTTT
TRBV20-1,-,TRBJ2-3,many,CSADAVKDTQYF,TGCAGTGCTGACGCGGTAAAAGATACGCAGTATTTT
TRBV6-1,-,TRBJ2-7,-,CASSGNRGRLNPNEQYF,TGTGCCAGCAGTGGGAACCGGGGACGCCTCAACCCCAACGAGCAGTACTTC
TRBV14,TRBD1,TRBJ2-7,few,CASSQLDRGKPYEQYF,TGTGCCAGCAGCCAATTGGACAGGGGTAAGCCCTACGAGCAGTACTTC
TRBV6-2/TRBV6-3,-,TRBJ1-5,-,CASSYSKGSGNQPQHF,TGTGCCAGCAGTTACTCGAAAGGTTCTGGCAATCAGCCCCAGCATTTT
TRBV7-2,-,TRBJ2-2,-,CASSLLGGITGELFF,TGTGCCAGCAGCTTACTCGGGGGCATCACCGGGGAGCTGTTTTTT
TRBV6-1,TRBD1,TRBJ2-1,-,CASSRRGRGYNEQFF,TGTGCCAGCAGCCGCCGTGGCAGGGGGTACAATGAGCAGTTCTTC